The clone carrying this T cell receptor beta chain was counted between two and nine times. Unique molecular identifiers were incorporated during preparation of the TCRbeta library. TCRdb reprocessed the PCR reads via MiXCR and lists one record per CDR3 protein. The sample contains approximately 590,000 distinct CDR3 sequences, over 9.5% of which appear only once. This sample was taken from a study of T-cell reconstitution after alpha-beta-depleted transplantation in children. The germline V gene has CDR1 DFQATT and CDR2 SNEGSKA (reference sequence). The CDR3 consists of 15 residues. Unmatched junction bases numbered 9, after V lost 0 bases and J lost 7 bases.

This receptor was obtained from a human donor who donated a stem cell graft to a child with acute myeloid leukemia. The chain uses TRBV20-1 and TRBJ1-2, with 9 bases fitting TRBD1. Sequenced here: PBMCs from the stem cell graft donor, sampled from the stem cell graft. The DNA for the CDR3 is TGCAGTGCTAGAGATCTGGGACAGGGCGAATCTGGCTACACCTTC. Its translation: CSARDLGQGESGYTF.